A single sample gave rise to the 25 T cell receptor beta chains below, sequenced in a study of beta chain features in type 1 diabetes. Sequencing targeted expressed TCRB transcripts, as all isolated RNA had been reverse transcribed. Profiling relied on immunoSEQ multiplex PCR, and the TCRdb table lists in-frame clones only, not all of them. The sample consists of 50,000 or so clones, roughly 48% of them appearing once. Points from the study as a whole: Significant though moderate, a shortening of TCRB CDR3s appeared in all four CD4+ subsets of Type 1 diabetes patients.

These receptors' targets are unknown. The sample consisted of stem cell memory CD4+ T cells from blood. Source of these receptors: a man aged 30 to 45 with type 1 diabetes.

This clone was recorded a few times. The gene calls are TRBV28 and TRBJ1-5; D perhaps matches TRBD1 (6 bases). Looked up from germline, CDR1 is MDHEN and CDR2 is SYDVKM. The germline V and J ends were trimmed by 3 bases and 6 bases, with 15 bases remaining between them. The CDR3 is made up of 15 amino acids. As DNA, the CDR3 is TGTGCCAGCAGTTTGGGGGCCTCCTGGAGTCAGCCCCAGCATTTT. Protein: CASSLGASWSQPQHF.

This clone was counted only a few times. This chain links TRBV5-6 with TRBJ2-3, with 12 bases aligning to TRBD2. Germline assignment: CDR1 SGHDT and CDR2 YYEEEE. The CDR3 contains 15 residues. Trimming cost V 5 bases and J 4 bases; bases outside gene matches: 5. CDR3 nucleotide sequence: TGTGCCAGCAGGCGTCTAGCGGGAGGGGCAGATACGCAGTATTTT. Protein: CASRRLAGGADTQYF.

The chain links TRBV28 to TRBJ2-4; TRBD1 might be the D (5 bases). There are 12 residues in the CDR3. Trimming took off 5 bases at V and 13 bases at J, with 15 bases between the two ends. Looked up from germline, CDR1 is MDHEN and CDR2 is SYDVKM. The CDR3, as DNA: TGTGCCAGCAGTGTAACAGGATGGGTCCAGTACTTC. Its protein product is CASSVTGWVQYF.

This chain connects TRBV7-2 to TRBJ2-7; 9 nucleotides agree with TRBD1. V shed 1 base and J 2 bases; nucleotides not matched to a gene: 3. Germline CDR1 reads SGHTA; CDR2 reads FQGNSA. This CDR3 has 15 amino acids. CDR3 DNA: TGTGCCAGCAGCTTAGACGGGACAGGGCCCTACGAGCAGTACTTC. Its protein product is CASSLDGTGPYEQYF.

The chain links TRBV9 to TRBJ1-2; D is uncertain. V was pared by 2 bases and J by 8 bases, with 13 bases between. The CDR3 has 13 amino acids. The germline V gene encodes CDR1 SGDLS and CDR2 YYNGEE. The CDR3 region has the DNA TGTGCCAGCAGCGTGTCGATCGGTGAAGGCTACACCTTC. It encodes CASSVSIGEGYTF.

This chain links TRBV6-6 with TRBJ2-7, with TRBD1 matching over 7 bases. In germline, CDR1 is MNHNY, CDR2 SVGAGI (reference sequence). Unmatched junction bases numbered 12, after V lost 8 bases and J lost 8 bases. This CDR3 region has 13 residues. CDR3 in DNA: TGTGCCAGCGCTCCGGGACAGAGAAACAAGCAGTACTTC. Its translation: CASAPGQRNKQYF.

CDR3 loop: CASRFTASSYEQYF. The DNA for the CDR3 is TGTGCCAGCAGATTTACAGCCAGCTCCTACGAGCAGTACTTC. The chain combines TRBV2 with TRBJ2-7, with D unclear. The germline V and J ends were trimmed by 6 bases and 0 bases, with 12 bases remaining between them. Looked up from germline, CDR1 is SNHLY and CDR2 is FYNNEI. This CDR3 comprises 14 residues.

The table lists this clone with a few counts. V and J are TRBV29-1 and TRBJ1-1; no reliable D call. Germline V CDR1 and CDR2: SQVTM, ANQGSEA. This CDR3 contains 13 residues. Trimming took off 3 bases at V and 3 bases at J, with 11 bases between the two ends. The CDR3 loop reads CSVERTRDTEAFF. CDR3 nucleotides: TGCAGCGTTGAGAGAACCCGAGACACTGAAGCTTTCTTT.

This clone was seen a few times. The chain carries TRBV18 and TRBJ1-5; D not certain. Germline CDR1 is KGHSH and CDR2 is LQKENI. The CDR3 has 13 residues. Trimming pared 3 bases from V and 5 bases from J, leaving 8 bases between. The CDR3 reads CASSPSRDQPQHF. The DNA for the CDR3 is TGTGCCAGCTCACCTTCCCGGGATCAGCCCCAGCATTTT.

The chain uses TRBV6-1 and TRBJ1-5, with D tentatively TRBD1 (5 bases). The V gene lost 5 bases and the J gene lost 7 bases, with 12 bases spanning the gap. The CDR3 spans 13 residues. Germline values: CDR1 MNHNS, CDR2 SASEGT. The CDR3 loop reads CASSQGVRQPQHF. In DNA form, the CDR3 reads TGTGCCAGCAGTCAGGGTGTAAGGCAGCCCCAGCATTTT.

The V and J genes are TRBV5-1 and TRBJ2-2, with D hard to call. This CDR3 has 15 amino acids. With 0 bases removed from V and 5 bases from J, the gap between germline ends came to 11 bases. CDR1 is SGHRS and CDR2 is YFSETQ in the germline V gene. The chain's CDR3 is CASSLGMAVTGELFF. CDR3 in DNA: TGCGCCAGCAGCTTGGGCATGGCGGTGACCGGGGAGCTGTTTTTT. Full variable domain (outside the CDR3, taken from reference TRBV5-1 and TRBJ2-2): KAGVTQTPRYLIKTRGQQVTLSCSPISGHRSVSWYQQTPGQGLQFLFEYFSETQRNKGNFPGRFSGRQFSNSRSEMNVSTLELGDSALYLCASSLGMAVTGELFFGEGSRLTVL.

This clone was picked up a small number of times. V gene TRBV27 combines with J gene TRBJ2-5, with D possibly TRBD1 on 5 matching bases. TRBJ2-7 matches the DNA end more closely, so the J call is doubtful. CDR3 size: 14 residues. Germline CDR1 MNHEY, CDR2 SMNVEV (reference sequence). CDR3 protein: CASRAWGRVYEQYF. The CDR3 region has the DNA TGTGCCAGTCGTGCCTGGGGCCGGGTGTACGAGCAGTACTTC.

This chain uses TRBV5-1 with TRBJ2-1; 14 positions agree with TRBD2. Germline trimming cut 1 base from V and 1 base from J; bases unmatched to any gene: 13. This CDR3 region has 21 residues. Per the germline V gene, CDR1 is SGHRS and CDR2 is YFSETQ. The CDR3 sequence is CASSLTGFAGLAGESYNEQFF. Written as DNA, the CDR3 is TGCGCCAGCAGCTTGACAGGATTTGCGGGACTAGCGGGAGAGTCCTACAATGAGCAGTTCTTC.

This clone was recorded a few times. The chain is built from TRBV7-2 and TRBJ2-3, with D possibly being TRBD1 (6 bases). This CDR3 is built from 14 residues. Trimming cost V 5 bases and J 8 bases, with 17 bases left between them. Germline loops: CDR1 SGHTA, CDR2 FQGNSA. The CDR3 sequence is CASSPGAQEGTQYF. The CDR3 DNA sequence: TGTGCCAGCAGCCCAGGGGCCCAAGAGGGTACGCAGTATTTT.

This chain connects TRBV18 to TRBJ1-1; D gene unclear. Germline V CDR1 and CDR2: KGHSH, LQKENI. V gave up 3 bases and J gave up 1 base, with 3 bases separating them. This CDR3 is built from 12 residues. The CDR3 loop is CASSPRNTEAFF. The CDR3 nucleotides are TGTGCCAGCTCACCCAGGAACACTGAAGCTTTCTTT.

The chain uses TRBV5-1 and TRBJ1-3; 9 bases match TRBD1. Germline assignment: CDR1 SGHRS and CDR2 YFSETQ. J was trimmed by 3 bases and V by 2 bases; bases with no gene match: 6. The CDR3 is 16 residues long. In DNA, the CDR3 is TGCGCCAGCAGCTTAACAGGGGGCGCTTATGGAAACACCATATATTTT. The encoded protein is CASSLTGGAYGNTIYF.

The J gene is TRBJ1-1, the V gene TRBV7-9; perhaps TRBD1 as D (5 bases). CDR3 size: 11 residues. Germline V gene lookup returns CDR1 SEHNR and CDR2 FQNEAQ (reference sequence). The V end lost 5 bases, the J end lost 7 bases, and 8 bases lay between the germline ends. The CDR3 sequence is CASSEDSEAFF. The DNA for the CDR3 is TGTGCCAGCAGCGAAGACAGTGAAGCTTTCTTT.

The V and J genes are TRBV19 and TRBJ2-7; D gene unclear. The CDR3 extends over 15 amino acids. Trimming removed 4 bases at V and 8 bases at J, with 21 bases between. The V gene's germline CDR1 is LNHDA and CDR2 SQIVND (reference sequence). CDR3 bases: TGTGCCAGTAGTAATACAGTCCGGTCGATGACGAAGCAGTACTTC. This codes for CASSNTVRSMTKQYF.

The chain is built from TRBV9 and TRBJ2-1; TRBD2 matches 7 bases. The CDR3 spans 15 residues. Unmatched junction bases numbered 7, after V lost 7 bases and J lost 0 bases. Per germline, CDR1 SGDLS and CDR2 YYNGEE. The CDR3 sequence is CASSERDVSYNEQFF. The CDR3 DNA is TGTGCCAGCTCGGAGCGGGATGTCTCCTACAATGAGCAGTTCTTC.

Only one count was recorded for this clone. The chain has TRBV4-2 and TRBJ2-1, with 8 bases identical to TRBD2. This CDR3 has 16 amino acids. Germline CDR1 is LGHNA and CDR2 is YNFKEQ. V trimming: 0 bases; J trimming: 4 bases; junction bases outside the gene matches: 5. For the CDR3, the DNA is TGTGCCAGCAGCCAAGATTTTAGCGGGATATACAATGAGCAGTTCTTC. Protein product: CASSQDFSGIYNEQFF.

The chain couples TRBV5-4 to TRBJ2-5; D is possibly TRBD1 (6 bases). CDR1 and CDR2 (germline): SGHNT, YYREEE (reference sequence). This CDR3 region has 13 residues. Trimming took 5 bases from V and 5 from J, leaving 13 bases between them. The CDR3 bases are TGTGCCAGCAGTTTACAGGGTTTGGAGACCCAGTACTTC. Translation gives CASSLQGLETQYF.

V usage is TRBV18 and J usage is TRBJ2-1; 9 bases line up with TRBD2. J gave up 8 bases and V 6 bases, and 8 bases lay outside the gene matches. This CDR3 is 14 amino acids long. Looked up from germline, CDR1 is KGHSH and CDR2 is LQKENI. DNA of the CDR3: TGTGCCAGCTCCTTTAGCGGGAGTCGGGATGAGCAGTTCTTC. This encodes CASSFSGSRDEQFF.

The rearrangement links TRBV5-6 to TRBJ1-5, with 7 bases fitting TRBD1. The germline V gene has CDR1 SGHDT and CDR2 YYEEEE. CDR3 length: 16 residues. V gave up 3 bases and J gave up 0 bases; unmatched junction bases: 6. This chain's CDR3 is CASSSGTDYSNQPQHF. The CDR3 region has the DNA TGTGCCAGCAGCTCCGGGACAGATTATAGCAATCAGCCCCAGCATTTT.

This rearrangement joins TRBV12-5 to TRBJ2-1; D ambiguous. CDR3 length: 12 amino acids. V was pared by 2 bases and J by 9 bases, with 8 bases between. Germline CDR1 reads LGHNT; CDR2 reads FRNRAP. Here the CDR3 DNA reads TGTGCTAGTGGTTTGTGGGCAACTGAGCAGTTCTTC. Amino acids: CASGLWATEQFF.

The genes are TRBV2 and TRBJ1-1; D remains unclear. In germline, CDR1 is SNHLY, CDR2 FYNNEI. The V gene lost 4 bases and the J gene lost 1 base, with 10 bases spanning the gap. This CDR3 contains 14 residues. CDR3 amino acids: CASSGPGGNTEAFF. The CDR3 nucleotides read TGTGCCAGCAGTGGGCCGGGAGGGAACACTGAAGCTTTCTTT.